The rows below give T cell receptor beta chains drawn from one sample of a study of T cell changes during pregnancy in multiple sclerosis. Clones were read by immunoSEQ multiplex PCR, and TCRdb kept only the in-frame ones, dropping some. The sample contains about 100,000 clones, roughly nine tenths of which appear only once. The specimen was peripheral blood, collected in the second trimester of pregnancy. These receptors were obtained from a female donor with multiple sclerosis, enrolled in a pregnancy study. CDR3s include the opening cysteine and the closing phenylalanine or tryptophan. A D gene is named only where the DNA matches it firmly.

>TRBJ1-2|TRBV18|-
CASSAIDRDGYTF
TGTGCCAGCTCAGCCATAGACAGAGATGGCTACACCTTC
>TRBJ1-3|TRBV5-6|-
CASSGTQESGNTIYF
TGTGCCAGCAGCGGAACACAGGAATCTGGAAACACCATATATTTT
>TRBJ1-5|TRBV19|TRBD1
CASSVDRGGQPQHF
TGTGCCAGTAGTGTGGACAGGGGGGGCCAGCCCCAGCATTTT
>TRBJ1-2|TRBV19|-
CASSMAPASYGYTF
TGTGCCAGTAGTATGGCTCCTGCTAGCTATGGCTACACCTTC
>TRBJ1-1|TRBV30|-
CAWSSGRNTEAFF
TGTGCCTGGAGTAGCGGCAGAAACACTGAAGCTTTCTTT
>TRBJ1-4|TRBV28|-
CASSFESSFNEKLFF
TGTGCCAGCAGTTTTGAGTCTAGCTTTAATGAAAAACTGTTTTTT
>TRBJ2-2|TRBV28|TRBD1
CASSPPGGAGTGELFF
TGTGCCAGCAGCCCCCCAGGGGGCGCGGGCACCGGGGAGCTGTTTTTT
>TRBJ1-4|TRBV18|-
CASSPVGARNEKLFF
TGTGCCAGCTCACCTGTGGGGGCGCGGAATGAAAAACTGTTTTTT
>TRBJ1-5|TRBV28|-
CASHYSNQPQHF
TGTGCCAGCCACTATAGCAATCAGCCCCAGCATTTT
>TRBJ1-4|TRBV25-1|-
CASSDSRRQSEKLFF
TGTGCCAGCAGTGATTCTCGGCGGCAGAGTGAAAAACTGTTTTTT
>TRBJ2-4|TRBV6-4|TRBD2
CARPGGAPKNIQYF
TGTGCCCGCCCGGGAGGGGCTCCCAAAAACATTCAGTACTTC
>TRBJ2-5|TRBV28|TRBD1
CASSQHGTGVWVQETQYF
TGTGCCAGCAGTCAACATGGGACAGGGGTTTGGGTCCAAGAGACCCAGTACTTC
>TRBJ2-5|TRBV5-1|TRBD2
CASSLRLASNQETQYF
TGCGCCAGCAGCCTCCGACTAGCGTCAAACCAAGAGACCCAGTACTTC
>TRBJ2-7|TRBV7-9|-
CASSLDQGSYEQYF
TGTGCCAGCAGCTTAGATCAGGGCTCCTACGAGCAGTACTTC